The sequence of this T cell receptor (beta chain) was determined in a study of blood T cell repertoires in COVID-19. Study-wide background: Acute-phase and convalescent COVID-19 samples originated in the United States, Italy and Spain.

Germline values: CDR1 SNHLY, CDR2 FYNNEI. This CDR3 is 14 amino acids long. V was trimmed by 10 bases and J by 5 bases, leaving 18 bases between them. This clone was detected only a few times. Per the original methods: Amplification of reference gene primers provided the estimated nucleated cell counts. The method was immunoSEQ multiplex PCR; TCRdb's version includes in-frame clones alone and lacks a portion of them. The DNA was the basis for D and trimming; V, J and clone size are from that table. Of tens of thousands of clones detected, 75% to 90% appear once; the ten largest clones hold over 15%. Input material: peripheral blood. The receptor comes from a woman over 75 with acute or convalescent COVID-19. The chain has TRBV2 and TRBJ2-1, with D possibly TRBD1 on 6 matching bases. DNA for the CDR3: TGTGCCACCAGATTCGTAGACAGGAACAATGAGCAGTTCTTC. Translated: CATRFVDRNNEQFF. The whole variable domain, filled in from reference TRBV2 and TRBJ2-1, reads EPEVTQTPSHQVTQMGQEVILRCVPISNHLYFYWYRQILGQKVEFLVSFYNNEISEKSEIFDDQFSVERPDGSNFTLKIRSTKLEDSAMYFCATRFVDRNNEQFFGPGTRLTVL.